These 4 T cell receptor beta chains were all obtained from the same sample, sequenced in a study of control samples from healthy donors and cancer patients. The assay was immunoSEQ multiplex PCR, and TCRdb's table has in-frame clones only and misses some. Of 120,000 or so clones in the sample, 89% were seen once. Specimen: blood. The receptor source for this set is a man aged 50 to 59 in good health.

The rearrangement uses TRBV5-1 and TRBJ2-4; D uncertain. The V gene lost 2 bases and the J gene lost 5 bases, with 11 bases spanning the gap. Germline V gene lookup returns CDR1 SGHRS and CDR2 YFSETQ. The CDR3 loop spans 14 amino acids. This chain's CDR3 is CASSLGADQNIQYF. The CDR3 coding sequence is TGCGCCAGCAGCTTAGGCGCAGACCAAAACATTCAGTACTTC.

The V and J genes are TRBV3-1 (or the pseudogene TRBV3-2) and TRBJ1-2; 8 nucleotides line up with TRBD1. Trimming removed 4 bases from V and 6 bases from J; junction bases left unmatched: 4. CDR3 length equals 13 residues. Germline assignment: CDR1 LGHDT and CDR2 YNNKEL (reference sequence). The CDR3 here is CASSPDRAHGYTF. The DNA for the CDR3 is TGTGCCAGCAGCCCGGACAGGGCGCATGGCTACACCTTC.

This chain connects TRBV5-1 to TRBJ1-1, with 7 positions matching TRBD1. The CDR3 has 14 residues. With V trimmed by 2 bases and J by 0 bases, 1 base remained unmatched. The germline gives CDR1 SGHRS, CDR2 YFSETQ. Here the CDR3 DNA reads TGCGCCAGCAGCTTTACAGGGGTGAACACTGAAGCTTTCTTT. This codes for CASSFTGVNTEAFF.

This clone was recorded only once. The chain recombines TRBV6-5 with TRBJ2-7; D ambiguous. This CDR3 contains 13 residues. Germline lookup yields CDR1 MNHEY and CDR2 SVGAGI. Deletions cut 8 bases from V and 3 bases from J, with 14 bases between. The CDR3 DNA reads as TGTGCCAGCCCTGGTGGCGGAGTCTACGAGCAGTACTTC. Translation gives CASPGGGVYEQYF.